This T cell receptor (beta chain) is from a study of T cells in Graves' hyperthyroidism and ophthalmopathy. In the case of this clonotype: Its cognate antigen is unknown.

Study-level points and caveats: Separating ophthalmopathy from stable hyperthyroidism was achieved by a 13 V-J model.

The germline V and J ends were trimmed by 7 bases and 3 bases, with 13 bases remaining between them. Germline V gives CDR1 MNHNS, CDR2 SASEGT. The CDR3 has 13 residues. Regions amplified from RNA transcripts were the TCR beta CDR3 regions. HTBI primers were used for first-round RT-PCR of the TCR CDR3. TCRdb analysed the multiplex PCR reads with MiXCR anew, one entry per CDR3 protein. The sample shows approximately 430,000 distinct CDR3 sequences, around a sixth of them seen only once. The study enrolled patients aged 18 to 65 with newly diagnosed hyperthyroidism of under 2 months' duration. Sequencing was performed on blood. The rearrangement joins TRBV6-1 to TRBJ2-7, with unresolved D. This clonotype was sampled from a young woman with Graves' hyperthyroidism. The CDR3 DNA is TGTGCCAGCACCACGGACGGAATCTACGAGCAGTACTTC. It specifies CASTTDGIYEQYF.